The T cell receptor (beta chain) under discussion was sequenced for a study of blood T cell repertoires in COVID-19. Here immunoSEQ multiplex PCR was the method, and the copy in TCRdb shows in-frame clones only, minus some. Of 320,000 or so clones in the sample, about 90% were seen once. Residents of approximately 25 US areas, aged about 18 to 89 years, made up the participants. Participant reports of clinical history set cohort assignment. Recovered participants had two consecutive negative NP/OP PCR tests, healthcare professional clearance, or symptom resolution. Trimming removed 1 base at V and 0 bases at J, with 10 bases between. This CDR3 has 16 amino acids. In germline, CDR1 is SEHNR, CDR2 FQNEAQ (reference sequence).

J is TRBJ1-3 and V is TRBV7-9; D remains unclear. The clonotype originates from a man aged 30-40 years who had recovered from COVID-19. The specimen sequenced was PBMCs or T cells enriched from blood (not recorded which). The DNA of the CDR3 is TGTGCCAGCAGCTTAGAGAGGTTCTCCTCTGGAAACACCATATATTTT. It encodes CASSLERFSSGNTIYF.